This record concerns one T cell receptor beta chain sequence. This sample stems from a study of blood T cell repertoires in COVID-19. TCRdb keeps only in-frame clones here, not all; method: immunoSEQ multiplex PCR. The table includes hundreds of thousands of clones, around four fifths detected once. Trimming pared 4 bases from V and 5 bases from J, leaving 11 bases between. The CDR3 extends over 14 amino acids. The germline gives CDR1 WSHSY, CDR2 SAAADI. The sequencing input was peripheral blood. This sequence was found in a woman between 50 and 59 years old with active or convalescent COVID-19. The chain links TRBV10-2 to TRBJ2-2, with a possible D match to TRBD2 (6 bases). CDR3 in DNA: TGCGCCAGCAGTGTTAGGGAGGTTACCGGGGAGCTGTTTTTT. Translated, it gives CASSVREVTGELFF.